This T cell receptor beta chain originates from a study of B cell selection in AIRE deficiency. Study results and limitations: Tconv and Treg cells from AIRE-deficient patients resembled healthy donors in TCRBV usage, CDR3 length and diversity. Healthy donors alone shared roughly 32% of several thousand Treg sequences; patients alone more than 8.5%. Shared Treg sequences were biased toward short CDR3s with few non-templated nucleotide insertions.

Sorting defined conventional CD4 T cells as CD4+CD127+. The method was immunoSEQ multiplex PCR; TCRdb's version includes in-frame clones alone and lacks a portion of them. Seen here are some 25,000 clones, 95% to 98% observed once, and the top ten hold approximately 0.2%. The CDR3 length is 16 residues. Germline CDR1 reads SGHRS; CDR2 reads YFSETQ. The V end lost 4 bases, the J end lost 2 bases, and 18 bases lay between the germline ends. In the case of this clone: Its antigen is still unknown.

The source of this sequence is a human donor in good health. Sequenced material: CD4+CD127+ conventional T cells sorted from PBMCs. The genes are TRBV5-1 and TRBJ2-5, with D possibly matching TRBD1 (6 bases). CDR3 region: CASSRAVYREQETQYF. CDR3 sequence (DNA): TGCGCCAGCAGCCGGGCCGTGTACAGGGAACAAGAGACCCAGTACTTC.